In its sample, the clone carrying this TCR beta chain was seen many times. The antigen remains unidentified. Little can be read into the size of this beta chain, an off-target read in a library designed for alpha chains. From germline, CDR1 is LGHNA and CDR2 YSLEER. With 0 bases removed from V and 12 bases from J, the gap between germline ends came to 12 bases. This CDR3 is 13 amino acids long. The time point: sample taken at primary tumor resection. In each case, whole RNA from tumor, nontumor lung or frozen PBMC was sequenced unsorted. More than 70 TRACERx patients with early, untreated non-small cell lung cancer donated samples. The sample comes from a study of spatial heterogeneity in lung cancer. The wider study: In raw reads, more than nine appearances on average were recorded for each unique TCR and UMI combination.

Study-wide results and limits: Blood contained ubiquitous expanded tumor TCRs more at resection than at follow-up.

A unique molecular identifier was carried by every single TCR cDNA molecule. TCRdb reprocessed the 5' RACE reads via MiXCR and lists one record per CDR3 protein. Among over 10,000 distinct CDR3 sequences listed, about 3.9% were seen once. The chain is built from TRBV4-3 and TRBJ2-1, with D tentatively TRBD2 (5 bases). The sequence came from a male donor with early-stage non-small cell lung cancer. The sample was PBMCs, taken at surgery. CDR3 amino acids: CASSQDRARGQFF. CDR3 DNA sequence: TGCGCCAGCAGCCAAGATAGGGCCCGGGGGCAGTTCTTC.